This T cell receptor (beta chain) was profiled in a study of T cells after yellow fever vaccination. Study-level results: The study found a weaker secondary response that peaked faster, day 5 versus 15. Among all clonotypes, a small share was observed in both CD4 and CD8 compartments. Most primary-vaccination clones reappeared after the booster (around 95% CD4, roughly 88% CD8).

As concerns this clonotype: No antigen is known for it.

Researchers made TCR cDNA using 5'RACE template switching, and this step added a universal primer site and UMIs. One entry per CDR3 protein results from TCRdb running MiXCR on the 5' RACE reads. The repertoire holds 80,000 to 100,000 distinct CDR3 sequences, with roughly 6% as singletons. Germline CDR1 SGHVS, CDR2 FNYEAQ. The CDR3 loop spans 15 amino acids. The V end was cut by 4 bases, the J end by 2 bases, with 12 bases between. The clonotype comes from a man between 18 and 35 years old who received the YFV17D yellow fever vaccine. This rearrangement joins TRBV7-6 to TRBJ1-5; D is unclear. This specimen consisted of CD8+ T cells sorted from PBMCs, obtained 10 days after the yellow fever booster vaccination. CDR3 coding DNA: TGTGCCAGCAGCTCCTCGTCTGATGGCAATCAGCCCCAGCATTTT. Amino acid sequence: CASSSSSDGNQPQHF. The entire variable domain, with the rest obtained from reference TRBV7-6 and TRBJ1-5, is as follows: GAGVSQSPRYKVTKRGQDVALRCDPISGHVSLYWYRQALGQGPEFLTYFNYEAQQDKSGLPNDRFSAERPEGSISTLTIQRTEQRDSAMYRCASSSSSDGNQPQHFGDGTRLSIL.